What follows are 29 T cell receptor beta chains derived from one specimen sequenced in a study of T cells in Graves' hyperthyroidism and ophthalmopathy. It was RNA transcripts that yielded the amplified TCR beta CDR3 regions. The TCR CDR3 was amplified in a first-round RT-PCR using the HTBI primer set. TCRdb redid the calling of the multiplex PCR reads with MiXCR, one entry per CDR3 protein. The sample has 300,000 to 400,000 distinct CDR3 sequences; more than 11% are singletons. The sequencing input was blood. Receptor source: a woman aged 60-75 years with Graves' hyperthyroidism.

This clonotype was counted many times. The rearrangement links TRBV6-2 or TRBV6-3 to TRBJ2-1, with 12 bases identical to TRBD1. The germline gives CDR1 MNHEY, CDR2 SVGEGT. This CDR3 is built from 15 residues. V shed 6 bases, J shed 8 bases, and the junction held 8 bases outside the gene matches. Here the CDR3 DNA reads TGTGCCAGCAGCCCCGGGACAGGGGGCATAGATGAGCAGTTCTTC. It encodes CASSPGTGGIDEQFF.

This clonotype was counted at least ten times. This chain links TRBV27 with TRBJ2-3; 9 bases line up with TRBD2. Trimming removed 5 bases from V and 2 bases from J; junction bases left unmatched: 20. Germline V gene data show CDR1 as MNHEY and CDR2 as SMNVEV (reference sequence). The CDR3 covers 20 residues. The chain's CDR3 is CASSTRGGGGTVAVTDTQYF. CDR3 DNA sequence: TGTGCCAGCAGTACTAGAGGCGGGGGGGGTACGGTAGCGGTCACAGATACGCAGTATTTT.

This clonotype showed up many times. This sequence joins TRBV7-3 and TRBJ2-7, with 8 bases identical to TRBD1. The V segment lost 4 bases and the J segment 7 bases; nucleotides outside the gene matches: 9. The germline V gene encodes CDR1 SGHTA and CDR2 FQGTGA. The CDR3 runs 14 residues. CDR3 DNA sequence: TGTGCCAGCAGCTCGCAGGGGGCAGGGGGGGAGCAGTACTTC. It is translated as CASSSQGAGGEQYF.

At least ten counts were recorded for this clonotype. The chain links TRBV3-1 to TRBJ1-5; perhaps TRBD1 as D (5 bases). Germline V gene data show CDR1 as LGHDT and CDR2 as YNNKEL (reference sequence). The CDR3 spans 14 residues. V lost 2 bases and J lost 7, with 12 bases in between. The CDR3 DNA reads TGTGCCAGCAGCCAACAAGGGGTCTGGCAGCCCCAGCATTTT. Its protein is CASSQQGVWQPQHF. Combining the CDR3 with reference TRBV3-1 and TRBJ1-5 gives the whole variable domain DTAVSQTPKYLVTQMGNDKSIKCEQNLGHDTMYWYKQDSKKFLKIMFSYNNKELIINETVPNRFSPKSPDKAHLNLHINSLELGDSAVYFCASSQQGVWQPQHFGDGTRLSIL.

There are many counts of this clonotype. The chain combines TRBV7-8 with TRBJ2-3; TRBD1 aligns across 8 bases. CDR1 and CDR2 from the germline V gene are SGHVS and FQNEAQ. The V segment lost 5 bases and the J segment 1 base; nucleotides outside the gene matches: 11. The CDR3 sequence is 17 residues long. The CDR3 DNA sequence: TGTGCCAGCAGCCCCGAGCTGGCAGGGGGCCGCACAGATACGCAGTATTTT. Protein: CASSPELAGGRTDTQYF.

In this sample, this clonotype turned up many times. V and J are TRBV28 and TRBJ2-3; 9 bases agree with TRBD1. This CDR3 has 15 residues. CDR1 and CDR2 (germline): MDHEN, SYDVKM. V shed 3 bases and J 2 bases; nucleotides not matched to a gene: 3. The CDR3 nucleotides read TGTGCCAGCAGTTTTCGGACAGGGGCCACAGATACGCAGTATTTT. Encoded protein: CASSFRTGATDTQYF. The full variable domain, completed using reference TRBV28 and TRBJ2-3, is DVKVTQSSRYLVKRTGEKVFLECVQDMDHENMFWYRQDPGLGLRLIYFSYDVKMKEKGDIPEGYSVSREKKERFSLILESASTNQTSMYLCASSFRTGATDTQYFGPGTRLTVL.

The rearrangement links TRBV3-1 to TRBJ2-5; D may match TRBD1 or TRBD2 (5 bases each). Germline CDR1 reads LGHDT; CDR2 reads YNNKEL (reference sequence). The ends were cut back, 4 bases at V and 2 bases at J, with 14 bases in the middle. The CDR3 has 15 amino acids. The CDR3 region is CASSPWDGNQETQYF. The DNA of the CDR3 is TGTGCCAGCAGCCCATGGGACGGAAATCAAGAGACCCAGTACTTC.

The chain links TRBV11-2 to TRBJ2-1; D not certain. CDR3 size: 11 residues. Germline CDR1 is SGHAT and CDR2 is FQNNGV. V lost 5 bases, J lost 6 bases, and 5 bases lay in between. The DNA of the CDR3 is TGTGCCAGCAGCGGTAGCAATGAGCAGTTCTTC. Encoded protein: CASSGSNEQFF.

The table lists this clonotype with a few counts. The chain joins TRBV19 to TRBJ1-5; D is perhaps TRBD1 (5 bases). Trimming removed 0 bases at V and 0 bases at J, with 9 bases between. CDR3 length: 16 residues. Looked up from germline, CDR1 is LNHDA and CDR2 is SQIVND (reference sequence). Here the CDR3 DNA reads TGTGCCAGTAGTATAGAGGCAGGGTATAGCAATCAGCCCCAGCATTTT. Amino acids: CASSIEAGYSNQPQHF. Filled out from reference TRBV19 and TRBJ1-5, the complete variable domain reads DGGITQSPKYLFRKEGQNVTLSCEQNLNHDAMYWYRQDPGQGLRLIYYSQIVNDFQKGDIAEGYSVSREKKESFPLTVTSAQKNPTAFYLCASSIEAGYSNQPQHFGDGTRLSIL.

This clonotype was recorded many times. This rearrangement joins TRBV12-3 or TRBV12-4 to TRBJ1-6, with 9 nucleotides matching TRBD1. CDR3 length: 15 residues. The trim removed 6 bases at V and 7 bases at J, leaving 7 bases unmatched. This CDR3 reads CASSQRTGDNSPLHF. The DNA of the CDR3 is TGTGCCAGCAGCCAAAGGACAGGGGACAATTCACCCCTCCACTTT.

This clonotype was seen many times. The V gene is TRBV11-1, the J gene TRBJ2-2; tentatively, D is TRBD1 (8 bases). Germline assignment: CDR1 SGHAT and CDR2 FQDESV (reference sequence). The CDR3 is 17 residues long. Trimming took 4 bases from V and 2 from J, leaving 17 bases between them. The CDR3 loop reads CASSYRTGRGNTGELFF. The CDR3 coding sequence is TGTGCCAGCAGCTACCGGACAGGGAGGGGTAACACCGGGGAGCTGTTTTTT.

This clonotype was seen repeatedly, ten times or more. The chain couples TRBV24-1 to TRBJ2-1; no firm D call. V lost 6 bases and J 4 bases, leaving 9 bases between the germline ends. The CDR3 spans 13 residues. CDR1 is KGHDR and CDR2 is SFDVKD in the germline V gene. The DNA of the CDR3 is TGTGCCACCAGTAGGGCGGCGTACAATGAGCAGTTCTTC. It translates to CATSRAAYNEQFF.

The CDR3 spells CASGVYRDVPYEQYF. CDR3 bases: TGTGCCAGCGGGGTTTACAGGGACGTACCCTACGAGCAGTACTTC. The chain joins TRBV7-9 to TRBJ2-7; D perhaps matches TRBD1 (6 bases). V shed 8 bases and J shed 2 bases, with 19 bases lying between them. This CDR3 region has 15 residues. Germline CDR1 and CDR2: SEHNR and FQNEAQ (reference sequence).

The chain couples TRBV10-3 to TRBJ2-6; the D gene is possibly TRBD1 (6 bases). Trimming removed 6 bases from V and 0 bases from J, with 21 bases in between. Germline lookup yields CDR1 ENHRY and CDR2 SYGVKD. The CDR3 has 19 amino acids. CDR3 in amino acids: CAISARLLGQFSGANVLTF. The CDR3 region has the DNA TGTGCCATCAGCGCGCGACTCTTAGGACAGTTCTCTGGGGCCAACGTCCTGACTTTC.

The chain couples TRBV27 to TRBJ2-7; D gene uncertain. The V and J ends lost 3 bases and 3 bases respectively, with 12 bases between them. The CDR3 length is 14 residues. CDR1 MNHEY and CDR2 SMNVEV come from the germline V gene (reference sequence). Here the CDR3 reads CASSFAGQIYEQYF. In DNA form, the CDR3 reads TGTGCCAGCAGTTTTGCCGGTCAGATCTACGAGCAGTACTTC.

The rearrangement joins TRBV12-5 to TRBJ2-3; 7 nucleotides align to TRBD1. Looked up from germline, CDR1 is LGHNT and CDR2 is FRNRAP. CDR3 length equals 14 residues. V was clipped by 6 bases and J by 2 bases; unmatched bases: 5. CDR3 nucleotide sequence: TGTGCTAGTGGCCTGGGACAGCTCACAGATACGCAGTATTTT. This sequence encodes CASGLGQLTDTQYF. Complete variable domain (other parts from reference TRBV12-5 and TRBJ2-3): DARVTQTPRHKVTEMGQEVTMRCQPILGHNTVFWYRQTMMQGLELLAYFRNRAPLDDSGMPKDRFSAEMPDATLATLKIQPSEPRDSAVYFCASGLGQLTDTQYFGPGTRLTVL.

This clonotype was observed many times. The chain is built from TRBV12-3 or TRBV12-4 and TRBJ2-3, with 10 bases fitting TRBD2. This CDR3 has 18 amino acids. The junction had 11 bases not matched to a gene; V was cut back by 0 bases and J by 5 bases. The CDR3 bases are TGTGCCAGCAGTTTAGCGTGGGCTAGCGGGAGCTGGGGAGATACGCAGTATTTT. This encodes CASSLAWASGSWGDTQYF.

This clonotype was observed a handful of times. V usage is TRBV7-3 and J usage is TRBJ2-3; the D gene is possibly TRBD2 (6 bases). Trimming stripped 3 bases from V and 1 base from J, with 11 bases between. Per the germline V gene, CDR1 is SGHTA and CDR2 is FQGTGA. This CDR3 spans 15 amino acids. The DNA for the CDR3 is TGTGCCAGCAGCTTGGAGGGACGACGCACAGATACGCAGTATTTT. Translation gives CASSLEGRRTDTQYF. Variable domain in full (rest from reference TRBV7-3 and TRBJ2-3): GAGVSQTPSNKVTEKGKYVELRCDPISGHTALYWYRQSLGQGPEFLIYFQGTGAADDSGLPNDRFFAVRPEGSVSTLKIQRTERGDSAVYLCASSLEGRRTDTQYFGPGTRLTVL.

Turning to this clonotype: A much bigger clone sits one base away, suggesting this may be a read error. V and J are TRBV10-3 and TRBJ2-1, with D unresolved. Germline CDR1 ENHRY, CDR2 SYGVKD. CDR3 size: 15 residues. Trimming took 7 bases from V and 0 from J, leaving 13 bases between them. The CDR3 here is CAIKAHSNSYNEQFF. The CDR3 nucleotides read TGTGCCATCAAAGCCCATAGCAACTCCTACAATGAGCAGTTCTTC.

CDR3 nucleotides: TGCGCCAGCAGCTTGGGACGGCATCAAGAGACCCAGTACTTC. Its protein product is CASSLGRHQETQYF. The chain couples TRBV5-1 to TRBJ2-5; D is undetermined. Germline-derived CDR1 and CDR2 are SGHRS and YFSETQ. The CDR3 runs 14 residues. The V end lost 0 bases, the J end lost 2 bases, and 8 bases lay between the germline ends.

This clonotype was observed many times. The gene calls are TRBV20-1 and TRBJ2-3; the D gene is possibly TRBD1 (6 bases). Germline loops: CDR1 DFQATT, CDR2 SNEGSKA (reference sequence). The V end lost 0 bases, the J end lost 2 bases, and 15 bases lay between the germline ends. The CDR3 extends over 16 amino acids. The CDR3 loop is CSARDQGLVATDTQYF. In DNA form, the CDR3 reads TGCAGTGCTAGAGACCAGGGGTTAGTCGCCACAGATACGCAGTATTTT.

This chain links TRBV6-1 with TRBJ2-7; a possible D gene is TRBD2 (5 bases). Germline V CDR1 and CDR2: MNHNS, SASEGT. The V end was cut by 7 bases, the J end by 9 bases, with 19 bases between. This CDR3 is 13 amino acids long. The CDR3 coding sequence is TGTGCCAGCATCGACCGAGCCCGCGGAGGGCAGTACTTC. Translated, it gives CASIDRARGGQYF.

V is TRBV28 and J is TRBJ1-2; D unclear. In germline, CDR1 is MDHEN, CDR2 SYDVKM. V shed 4 bases and J shed 2 bases, with 20 bases lying between them. The CDR3 is 17 amino acids. The CDR3 DNA follows: TGTGCCAGCAGTTCCCCAGCCTTACGAGCAGGCAACTATGGCTACACCTTC. This gives the protein CASSSPALRAGNYGYTF.

This clonotype was observed at least ten times. The CDR3 protein is CASSIVFGRVTDTQYF. In nucleotides, the CDR3 is TGTGCCAGTAGTATAGTATTCGGGAGGGTCACAGATACGCAGTATTTT. The chain uses TRBV19 and TRBJ2-3; the match to TRBD2 covers 8 bases. Germline CDR1 LNHDA, CDR2 SQIVND (reference sequence). The CDR3 runs 16 residues. Trimming took 1 base from V and 2 from J; bases not matched to a gene: 5.

This clonotype was recorded at least ten times. The chain recombines TRBV10-3 with TRBJ2-1; 7 bases are a match to TRBD2. The CDR3 loop spans 14 amino acids. V lost 2 bases, J lost 6 bases, and 4 bases stayed unmatched. Germline V gives CDR1 ENHRY, CDR2 SYGVKD. This CDR3 is CAISEQTGGNEQFF. As DNA, the CDR3 is TGTGCCATCAGTGAGCAGACGGGGGGCAATGAGCAGTTCTTC.

Ten or more counts support this clonotype. The chain recombines TRBV27 with TRBJ2-7; D is perhaps TRBD2 (6 bases). Trimming left V 4 bases short and J 2 bases short, with 12 bases between. Germline loops: CDR1 MNHEY, CDR2 SMNVEV (reference sequence). This CDR3 comprises 14 residues. The CDR3, as DNA: TGTGCCAGCAGTTGGGGGGACGGCACCTACGAGCAGTACTTC. Its translation is CASSWGDGTYEQYF.

The table lists this clonotype with many counts. The chain joins TRBV12-3 or TRBV12-4 to TRBJ2-7; D might be TRBD1 or TRBD2, each matching 6 bases. CDR3 length equals 13 residues. V lost 5 bases to trimming and J lost 6 bases, with 14 bases between them. As DNA, the CDR3 is TGTGCCAGCAGTCCTTGGACAGCGGGCGAGCAGTACTTC. As protein: CASSPWTAGEQYF.

This clonotype has at least ten counts. The chain links TRBV2 to TRBJ1-4, with D hard to call. CDR3 length equals 17 residues. Trimming took off 3 bases at V and 8 bases at J, with 22 bases between the two ends. The germline V gene has CDR1 SNHLY and CDR2 FYNNEI. CDR3 protein: CASSDSMLGWGKEKLFF. The CDR3 DNA is TGTGCCAGCAGTGACAGCATGCTAGGGTGGGGTAAAGAAAAACTGTTTTTT.

This clonotype came up many times. J is TRBJ2-3 and V is TRBV27; D is possibly TRBD1 or TRBD2 (5 bases each). This CDR3 has 16 residues. The germline V and J ends were trimmed by 6 bases and 3 bases, with 19 bases remaining between them. The germline gives CDR1 MNHEY, CDR2 SMNVEV (reference sequence). The CDR3 DNA sequence: TGTGCCAGCAGCCCTATCCGAGGGGTGGGTACAGATACGCAGTATTTT. Amino acids: CASSPIRGVGTDTQYF.